The sequence of this T cell receptor beta chain was determined in a study of OX40 agonist ivuxolimab in advanced cancers. The V end lost 3 bases, the J end lost 3 bases, and 14 bases lay between the germline ends. From germline, CDR1 is WNHNN and CDR2 SYGVQD (reference sequence). There are 15 residues in the CDR3. The method was immunoSEQ multiplex PCR; TCRdb's version includes in-frame clones alone and lacks a portion of them. Found here are 75,000 to 95,000 clones, about 87% of them singletons; the top ten hold 6% to 7.5%. V is TRBV10-1 and J is TRBJ1-1, with D perhaps matching TRBD1 (6 bases). The receptor was derived from an adult with an advanced solid tumor such as melanoma, head and neck, liver or kidney cancer. This material consisted of CD4+ or CD8+ T cells sorted from blood, taken in a trial of the OX40 agonist ivuxolimab. The DNA of the CDR3 is TGCGCCAGCAGTGACCGACAGGTACAGTACACTGAAGCTTTCTTT. As protein: CASSDRQVQYTEAFF.